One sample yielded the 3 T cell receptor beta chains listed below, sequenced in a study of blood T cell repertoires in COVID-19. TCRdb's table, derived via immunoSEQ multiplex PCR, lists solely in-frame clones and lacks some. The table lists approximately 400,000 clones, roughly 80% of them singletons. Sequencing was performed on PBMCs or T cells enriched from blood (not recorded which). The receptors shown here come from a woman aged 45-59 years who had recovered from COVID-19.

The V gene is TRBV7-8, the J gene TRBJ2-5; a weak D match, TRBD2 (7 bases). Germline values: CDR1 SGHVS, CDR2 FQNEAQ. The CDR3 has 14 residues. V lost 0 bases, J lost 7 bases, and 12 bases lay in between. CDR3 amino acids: CASSLAGGRRTQYF. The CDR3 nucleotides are TGTGCCAGCAGCTTAGCGGGGGGGCGGAGGACCCAGTACTTC.

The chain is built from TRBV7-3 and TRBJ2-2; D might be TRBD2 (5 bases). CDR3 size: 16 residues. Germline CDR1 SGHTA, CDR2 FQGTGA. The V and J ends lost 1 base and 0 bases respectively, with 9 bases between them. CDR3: CASSLNSGTNTGELFF. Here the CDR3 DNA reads TGTGCCAGCAGCTTAAATTCGGGAACGAACACCGGGGAGCTGTTTTTT.

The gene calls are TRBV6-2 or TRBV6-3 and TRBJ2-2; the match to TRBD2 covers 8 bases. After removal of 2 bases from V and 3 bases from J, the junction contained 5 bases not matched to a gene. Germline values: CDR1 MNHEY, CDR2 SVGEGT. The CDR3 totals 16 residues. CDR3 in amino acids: CASSYGGGGHTGELFF. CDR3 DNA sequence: TGTGCCAGCAGTTACGGTGGCGGGGGGCACACCGGGGAGCTGTTTTTT.